This T cell receptor beta chain was found in a study of cytomegalovirus exposure and HLA in healthy donors. Study findings and constraints: TCR beta sequences reportedly predicted most subjects' HLA-A and HLA-B alleles accurately.

Regarding this clone: Its specificity is unknown.

Regarding donors, all were healthy bone marrow donors. Looked up from germline, CDR1 is MNHEY and CDR2 is SMNVEV (reference sequence). The CDR3 loop spans 19 amino acids. V shed 5 bases and J 0 bases; nucleotides not matched to a gene: 15. Primers for the PCR totalled 60 Vbeta and 13 Jbeta. Sequenced by immunoSEQ multiplex PCR; TCRdb stores in-frame clones only, minus some. Of some 180,000 clones listed, around 80% are singletons. The rearrangement joins TRBV27 to TRBJ2-1; TRBD1 matches at 8 bases. What was sequenced was PBMCs. The TCR was taken from a girl between 5 and 17 years old in good health and CMV-seropositive. CDR3 sequence (DNA): TGTGCCAGCAGTCCGCAGGGGGCCAGCGGCCCATACTCCTACAATGAGCAGTTCTTC. The encoded protein is CASSPQGASGPYSYNEQFF.